Each of the 25 T cell receptor beta chains below was sequenced from the same sample in a study of regulatory T cells in long-lasting Graves disease. Regarding time point: persistent/refractory GD, antithyroid drugs over 5 years with positive TRAb. RNA from PBMCs was the source of the TCR library. The authors built TCR beta libraries using iRepertoire HTBI primers and Arm-PCR of CDR3 regions. From the multiplex PCR reads, TCRdb called clonotypes with MiXCR, one entry per CDR3 protein. The sample carries 400,000 to 600,000 distinct CDR3 sequences, approximately 21% recorded once. The source was peripheral blood mononuclear cells (PBMCs), collected when the disease was refractory, from a patient treated with antithyroid drugs. These receptors originate from a female donor with Graves disease.

This clonotype was seen repeatedly, ten times or more. The chain is built from TRBV10-3 and TRBJ2-7; TRBD1 matches 8 bases. The germline V gene encodes CDR1 ENHRY and CDR2 SYGVKD. V lost 5 bases and J lost 6; bases outside the gene matches: 18. This CDR3 contains 17 residues. CDR3 sequence (DNA): TGTGCCATCAGTACCGGAATAGGGGGGACAGGACAACTCGAGCAGTACTTC. As protein: CAISTGIGGTGQLEQYF.

In its sample, this clonotype was seen many times. V is TRBV20-1 and J is TRBJ2-2; no clear D. This CDR3 has 14 amino acids. Germline V lookup: CDR1 DFQATT, CDR2 SNEGSKA (reference sequence). Between the trimmed V and J ends, which lost 5 bases and 2 bases, there was a span of 12 bases. The CDR3 spells CSASSGGNTGELFF. CDR3 bases: TGCAGTGCTTCATCGGGCGGAAACACCGGGGAGCTGTTTTTT.

The table lists this clonotype with many counts. This chain joins TRBV6-1 and TRBJ1-1; no clear D. Trimming took off 5 bases at V and 6 bases at J, with 13 bases between the two ends. Germline lookup yields CDR1 MNHNS and CDR2 SASEGT. The CDR3 contains 13 residues. The CDR3 loop reads CASSTDFPSEAFF. CDR3 nucleotides: TGTGCCAGCAGTACAGACTTTCCTTCTGAAGCTTTCTTT.

The chain combines TRBV2 with TRBJ2-1; D possibly corresponds to TRBD2 (6 bases). The length of the CDR3 is 14 residues. Germline V CDR1 and CDR2: SNHLY, FYNNEI. Between the trimmed V and J ends, which lost 6 bases and 7 bases, there was a span of 16 bases. DNA for the CDR3: TGTGCCAGCAGCCCTGGGGGTAGCGGAAATGAGCAGTTCTTC. It yields the protein CASSPGGSGNEQFF.

This clonotype was recorded many times. The chain links TRBV28 to TRBJ2-6, with no clear D. Trimming took off 4 bases at V and 0 bases at J, with 10 bases between the two ends. CDR3 size: 16 residues. Germline assignment: CDR1 MDHEN and CDR2 SYDVKM. The CDR3 loop reads CASSSMTVSGANVLTF. The DNA of the CDR3 is TGTGCCAGCAGTTCCATGACGGTCTCTGGGGCCAACGTCCTGACTTTC.

The chain recombines TRBV4-2 with TRBJ1-3, with D unresolved. The CDR3 is 16 residues long. V shed 1 base and J shed 4 bases, with 14 bases lying between them. Germline CDR1 is LGHNA and CDR2 is YNFKEQ. CDR3 amino acids: CASSQAPDSRGNTIYF. As DNA, the CDR3 is TGTGCCAGCAGCCAAGCCCCGGACTCCAGGGGAAACACCATATATTTT.

This clonotype was seen a handful of times. The V and J genes are TRBV9 and TRBJ2-2; D remains ambiguous. V dropped 0 bases and J dropped 4 bases, with 4 bases sitting between them. The CDR3 has 13 amino acids. The germline V gene encodes CDR1 SGDLS and CDR2 YYNGEE. The CDR3 DNA is TGTGCCAGCAGCGTAGGCCTCACCGGGGAGCTGTTTTTT. It is translated as CASSVGLTGELFF. The entire variable domain, with the rest obtained from reference TRBV9 and TRBJ2-2, is as follows: DSGVTQTPKHLITATGQRVTLRCSPRSGDLSVYWYQQSLDQGLQFLIQYYNGEERAKGNILERFSAQQFPDLHSELNLSSLELGDSALYFCASSVGLTGELFFGEGSRLTVL.

This clonotype was counted ten times or more. This sequence joins TRBV6-1 and TRBJ2-5; D not resolved. V lost 4 bases and J lost 4, with 16 bases in between. The CDR3 runs to 15 residues. The germline gives CDR1 MNHNS, CDR2 SASEGT. The CDR3 loop is CASSVDDSWGETQYF. The DNA for the CDR3 is TGTGCCAGCAGTGTCGACGACTCCTGGGGAGAGACCCAGTACTTC.

This clonotype was seen at least ten times. This chain joins TRBV20-1 and TRBJ1-5, with D unresolved. The germline V gene has CDR1 DFQATT and CDR2 SNEGSKA (reference sequence). The CDR3 is made up of 13 amino acids. V gave up 4 bases and J gave up 5 bases, with 12 bases separating them. The CDR3 DNA is TGCAGTGCTATCACCGACGGAGATCAGCCCCAGCATTTT. Translating it yields CSAITDGDQPQHF.

A word on this clonotype: An end of the junction differs from the germline gene, which may be a read error. The chain joins TRBV7-3 to TRBJ2-7; D is ambiguous. The CDR3 loop spans 13 amino acids. The germline V gene encodes CDR1 SGHTA and CDR2 FQGTGA. This chain's CDR3 is CAGSLWLSTGQYF. The CDR3 DNA is TGTGCCGGCAGCTTATGGCTGTCCACCGGTCAGTACTTC.

The CDR3: CAISEQDSQETQYF. The CDR3 DNA reads as TGTGCCATCAGTGAACAGGACTCCCAAGAGACCCAGTACTTC. The chain links TRBV10-3 to TRBJ2-5, with D perhaps being TRBD1 or TRBD2 (5 bases each). This CDR3 is 14 amino acids long. The germline V and J ends were trimmed by 3 bases and 1 base, with 9 bases remaining between them. The germline gives CDR1 ENHRY, CDR2 SYGVKD.

This clonotype has ten or more counts. CDR3 coding DNA: TGTGCCAGCAGTGTGGCAGGGTTTGAAAAACTGTTTTTT. This encodes CASSVAGFEKLFF. This sequence joins TRBV2 and TRBJ1-4; a possible D gene is TRBD1 (5 bases). Germline V gene lookup returns CDR1 SNHLY and CDR2 FYNNEI. There are 13 residues in the CDR3. The germline V and J ends were trimmed by 4 bases and 7 bases, with 10 bases remaining between them.

This clonotype was counted many times. The V and J genes are TRBV7-2 and TRBJ1-2; TRBD1 agrees at 7 bases. Losses at the gene ends were 6 bases for V and 4 bases for J; bases not matched to a gene: 5. CDR3 size: 13 residues. Germline loops: CDR1 SGHTA, CDR2 FQGNSA. The CDR3 coding sequence is TGTGCCAGCAGTGCGGGACAGAGCTATGGCTACACCTTC. Protein: CASSAGQSYGYTF.

The J gene is TRBJ2-1, the V gene TRBV7-2, with 13 bases aligning to TRBD2. CDR1 and CDR2 (germline): SGHTA, FQGNSA. This CDR3 contains 19 residues. V shed 5 bases and J 2 bases; nucleotides not matched to a gene: 12. The CDR3 nucleotides read TGTGCCAGCAGCATCGGACTAGCGGGGGTTCCCCTAACCTACAATGAGCAGTTCTTC. Translating gives CASSIGLAGVPLTYNEQFF. The full variable domain, rest sourced from reference TRBV7-2 and TRBJ2-1, is GAGVSQSPSNKVTEKGKDVELRCDPISGHTALYWYRQSLGQGLEFLIYFQGNSAPDKSGLPSDRFSAERTGGSVSTLTIQRTQQEDSAVYLCASSIGLAGVPLTYNEQFFGPGTRLTVL.

This clonotype turned up a few times. The chain carries TRBV6-1 and TRBJ1-2, with D uncertain. V lost 6 bases and J lost 8, with 16 bases in between. This CDR3 spans 13 amino acids. The germline V gene has CDR1 MNHNS and CDR2 SASEGT. The CDR3 nucleotides are TGTGCCAGCAGCACTGAGAGGGCACGAGGCTACACCTTC. Encoded protein: CASSTERARGYTF.

This clonotype appeared many times. The rearrangement joins TRBV2 to TRBJ2-7; possible D gene TRBD1, 5 bases. This CDR3 is built from 13 residues. Trimming pared 4 bases from V and 3 bases from J, leaving 10 bases between. Germline V lookup: CDR1 SNHLY, CDR2 FYNNEI. The CDR3 sequence is CASSGWQGYEQYF. CDR3 in DNA: TGTGCCAGCAGTGGCTGGCAGGGCTACGAGCAGTACTTC.

This clonotype has just a few counts. The V call is TRBV5-4, the J call TRBJ2-5, with TRBD2 as a possible D gene (6 bases). The CDR3 length is 14 residues. CDR1 SGHNT and CDR2 YYREEE come from the germline V gene (reference sequence). V gave up 4 bases and J gave up 2 bases, with 12 bases separating them. Here the CDR3 DNA reads TGTGCCAGCAGCCCATGGGGGGTTCAAGAGACCCAGTACTTC. Translated, it gives CASSPWGVQETQYF.

The rearrangement links TRBV7-9 to TRBJ1-2, with D possibly being TRBD1 (6 bases). Germline CDR1 SEHNR, CDR2 FQNEAQ (reference sequence). Trimming took off 2 bases at V and 8 bases at J, with 12 bases between the two ends. The length of the CDR3 is 13 residues. The CDR3 nucleotides read TGTGCCAGCAGCTTACCTACAGGGCAGGGCTACACCTTC. It yields the protein CASSLPTGQGYTF.

CDR3 protein: CASTFWGGNTEAFF. The CDR3 region has the DNA TGTGCCAGCACCTTTTGGGGGGGGAACACTGAAGCTTTCTTT. The chain joins TRBV7-9 to TRBJ1-1, with D possibly being TRBD1 (5 bases). V was shortened by 7 bases and J by 1 base, with 13 bases between the two germline ends. This CDR3 is built from 14 residues. CDR1 SEHNR and CDR2 FQNEAQ come from the germline V gene (reference sequence).

About this clonotype: At one end the junction does not follow the germline gene, possibly because of a read error. The chain combines TRBV9 with TRBJ1-4, with TRBD1 as a possible D gene (5 bases). The CDR3 runs 14 residues. The germline V gene encodes CDR1 SGDLS and CDR2 YYNGEE. The CDR3 here is CASSVEGSGERLFF. In nucleotides, the CDR3 is TGTGCCAGCAGCGTAGAAGGGTCGGGGGAAAGACTGTTTTTT.

The chain uses TRBV7-2 and TRBJ2-2, with TRBD2 as a possible D gene (5 bases). The CDR3 length is 15 residues. Trimming took 5 bases from V and 11 from J, leaving 21 bases between them. CDR1 SGHTA and CDR2 FQGNSA come from the germline V gene. The CDR3 region is CASSAQRPYRSELFF. The CDR3 DNA sequence: TGTGCCAGCAGCGCCCAGCGGCCCTACCGAAGCGAGCTGTTTTTT.

V and J are TRBV19 and TRBJ2-5; TRBD2 matches at 11 bases. Germline CDR1 is LNHDA and CDR2 is SQIVND (reference sequence). V trimming: 3 bases; J trimming: 0 bases; junction bases outside the gene matches: 6. CDR3 length: 17 amino acids. The CDR3 coding sequence is TGTGCCAGTAGTATTACTCATAGCGGGAGGGACCAAGAGACCCAGTACTTC. Translating gives CASSITHSGRDQETQYF.

The chain couples TRBV20-1 to TRBJ1-5, with TRBD1 identical over 7 bases. Germline CDR1 is DFQATT and CDR2 is SNEGSKA (reference sequence). V lost 4 bases to trimming and J lost 4 bases; unmatched junction nucleotides: 10. The CDR3 length is 15 residues. The CDR3 nucleotides read TGCAGTGCTATTCCCCCGGGGACAGCTAATCAGCCCCAGCATTTT. It encodes CSAIPPGTANQPQHF.

This clonotype showed up just a few times. The chain links TRBV14 to TRBJ1-2; D unclear. Between the trimmed V and J ends, which lost 2 bases and 1 base, there was a span of 8 bases. This CDR3 has 14 residues. Germline assignment: CDR1 SGHDN and CDR2 FVKESK. CDR3 in DNA: TGTGCCAGCAGCCAAATTGGGGTTAACTATGGCTACACCTTC. This gives the protein CASSQIGVNYGYTF.

This clonotype was seen repeatedly, ten times or more. V usage is TRBV28 and J usage is TRBJ1-5; D call uncertain. The CDR3 has 13 amino acids. Trimming removed 3 bases from V and 3 bases from J, with 6 bases in between. CDR1 is MDHEN and CDR2 is SYDVKM in the germline V gene. The CDR3 loop is CASSFQTNQPQHF. In DNA, the CDR3 is TGTGCCAGCAGTTTCCAAACCAATCAGCCCCAGCATTTT.